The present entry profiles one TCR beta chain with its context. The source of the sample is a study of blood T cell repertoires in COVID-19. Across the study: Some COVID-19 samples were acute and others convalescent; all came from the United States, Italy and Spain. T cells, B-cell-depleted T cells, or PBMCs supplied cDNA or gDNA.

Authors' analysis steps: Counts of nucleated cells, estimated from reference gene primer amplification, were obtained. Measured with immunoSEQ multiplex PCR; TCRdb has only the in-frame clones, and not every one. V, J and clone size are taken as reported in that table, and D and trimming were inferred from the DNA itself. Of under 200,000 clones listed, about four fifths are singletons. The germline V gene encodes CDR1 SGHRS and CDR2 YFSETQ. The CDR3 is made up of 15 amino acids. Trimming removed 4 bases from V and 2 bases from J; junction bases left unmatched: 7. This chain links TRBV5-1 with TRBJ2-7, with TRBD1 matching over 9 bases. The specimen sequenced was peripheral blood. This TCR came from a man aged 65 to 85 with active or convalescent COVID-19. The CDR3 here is CASSGGGTGTYEQYF. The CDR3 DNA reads TGCGCCAGCAGCGGGGGTGGGACAGGGACCTACGAGCAGTACTTC. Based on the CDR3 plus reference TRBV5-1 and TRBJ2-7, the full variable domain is KAGVTQTPRYLIKTRGQQVTLSCSPISGHRSVSWYQQTPGQGLQFLFEYFSETQRNKGNFPGRFSGRQFSNSRSEMNVSTLELGDSALYLCASSGGGTGTYEQYFGPGTRLTVT.